A single sample is the source of the 23 T cell receptor beta chains below, sequenced in a study of T cell clonality in common variable immunodeficiency. Clones were read by immunoSEQ multiplex PCR, and TCRdb kept only the in-frame ones, dropping some. The sample shows some 28,000 clones, none of them appearing just once. Sequenced sample: peripheral blood mononuclear cells. Receptors were obtained from a person aged 18 to 70 in good health.

This clone was seen ten or more times. The sequence runs out 3 residues before the end of the CDR3; the remainder is reconstructed from the germline J gene. The chain carries TRBV28 and TRBJ2-3; D perhaps matches TRBD1 (6 bases). CDR3 length: 16 amino acids. CDR1 is MDHEN and CDR2 is SYDVKM in the germline V gene. Trimming pared 6 bases from V and 1 base from J, leaving 17 bases between. CDR3 DNA, as far as it was read: TGTGCCAGCAGCCCAGGTGGGGACACCCGCACAGATACG. This codes for CASSPGGDTRTDT. The whole CDR3 protein reads CASSPGGDTRTDTQYF.

This clone appeared a few times. The read ends 3 residues early relative to the CDR3; the germline J gene fills the gap. V usage is TRBV2 and J usage is TRBJ1-1; D might be TRBD1 (6 bases). The CDR3 consists of 12 residues. Trimming shortened V by 11 bases and J by 5 bases, and 15 bases separated the two germline ends. Germline assignment: CDR1 SNHLY and CDR2 FYNNEI. The part of the CDR3 DNA that was read is TGTGCCTTCCGACTCAGGGGAACTGAA. This gives the protein CAFRLRGTE. The complete CDR3 protein is CAFRLRGTEAFF.

This clone was counted only a few times. The read falls 3 residues short of the CDR3 end, and the missing part is taken from the germline J gene. The chain is built from TRBV5-1 and TRBJ2-5; 7 nucleotides agree with TRBD1. From germline, CDR1 is SGHRS and CDR2 YFSETQ. V trimming: 0 bases; J trimming: 4 bases; junction bases outside the gene matches: 3. This CDR3 has 14 residues. Here the CDR3 reads CASSLGSGGETQYF. Incomplete CDR3 DNA: TGCGCCAGCAGCTTGGGGTCAGGGGGAGAGACC.

This clone was recorded at least ten times. The read halts 3 residues ahead of the CDR3 end, with the missing end drawn from the germline J gene. The chain combines TRBV20-1 with TRBJ2-7, with 10 bases lining up with TRBD2. Germline CDR1 and CDR2: DFQATT and SNEGSKA (reference sequence). Trimming cost V 6 bases and J 5 bases; bases outside gene matches: 16. The CDR3 sequence is 16 residues long. CDR3 bases read: TGCAGTGCCCTCTCCTCGAAGCGGGGGGGAGTTGACGAG. Translation: CSALSSKRGGVDE. In full, the CDR3 is CSALSSKRGGVDEQYF.

This clone was seen many times. Read coverage stops 3 residues before the CDR3 terminus; the germline J gene supplies the remainder. This rearrangement joins TRBV18 to TRBJ1-6; no definite D call. V was pared by 6 bases and J by 0 bases, with 9 bases between. The length of the CDR3 is 15 residues. CDR1 and CDR2 (germline): KGHSH, LQKENI. The CDR3 sequence: CASSLQSSYNSPLHF. The DNA read from the CDR3 is TGTGCCAGCTCTCTACAGAGCTCCTATAATTCACCC.

As to this clone: The read is 3 residues too short to cover the CDR3 end, so that end is filled in from the germline J gene. The chain has TRBV5-1 and TRBJ2-5; the match to TRBD2 covers 11 bases. After removal of 2 bases from V and 4 bases from J, the junction contained 4 bases not matched to a gene. From germline, CDR1 is SGHRS and CDR2 YFSETQ. This CDR3 is built from 15 residues. The sequenced part of the CDR3 DNA is TGCGCCAGCAGCTTTAGCGGGGGGGCCTTAGAGACC. The encoded protein is CASSFSGGALET. The full CDR3 reads CASSFSGGALETQYF.

The sample holds many counts of this clone. The read ends 3 residues shy of where the CDR3 ends; the end is completed using the germline J gene. The chain has TRBV20-1 and TRBJ2-5; 9 bases match TRBD2. This CDR3 comprises 13 residues. Germline V lookup: CDR1 DFQATT, CDR2 SNEGSKA (reference sequence). V gave up 4 bases and J gave up 4 bases; unmatched junction bases: 4. The sequenced part of the CDR3 DNA is TGCAGTGCTAAGCGGGGGGAGGGAGAGACC. It translates to CSAKRGEGET. The CDR3 reads in full as CSAKRGEGETQYF.

This clone was seen many times. From the germline J gene comes the end of the CDR3, since the read stops 3 residues before it. The chain combines TRBV5-4 with TRBJ2-7, with 12 bases aligning to TRBD2. J gave up 2 bases and V 3 bases, and 3 bases lay outside the gene matches. CDR3 length equals 15 residues. From germline, CDR1 is SGHNT and CDR2 YYREEE (reference sequence). This CDR3 is CASSWGTSGPYEQYF. The CDR3 bases that were read are TGTGCCAGCAGCTGGGGGACTAGCGGGCCCTACGAG. Looking up the rest from reference TRBV5-4 and TRBJ2-7 gives the full variable domain: ETGVTQSPTHLIKTRGQQVTLRCSSQSGHNTVSWYQQALGQGPQFIFQYYREEENGRGNFPPRFSGLQFPNYSSELNVNALELDDSALYLCASSWGTSGPYEQYFGPGTRLTVT.

This clone was seen at least ten times. The CDR3 extends 3 residues past the end of the read, so its final part is completed from the germline J gene. This chain connects TRBV5-1 to TRBJ1-3; possible D gene TRBD1, 6 bases. The germline gives CDR1 SGHRS, CDR2 YFSETQ. CDR3 length: 16 amino acids. With 5 bases removed from V and 0 bases from J, the gap between germline ends came to 15 bases. The covered CDR3 bases are TGCGCCAGCAGGCCCGGGACATTAAACTCTGGAAACACC. It is translated as CASRPGTLNSGNT. The full CDR3 reads CASRPGTLNSGNTIYF.

The sample holds many counts of this clone. The DNA ends 3 residues before the CDR3 does, and the rest of the CDR3 is filled in from the germline J gene. The gene calls are TRBV20-1 and TRBJ2-3, with D possibly matching TRBD1 (6 bases). V shed 5 bases and J shed 7 bases, with 22 bases lying between them. CDR3 size: 15 residues. Germline V gene sequence: CDR1 DFQATT, CDR2 SNEGSKA (reference sequence). This chain's CDR3 is CSAGDKSFVLNTQYF. Partial CDR3 DNA: TGCAGTGCTGGGGACAAAAGCTTCGTGTTGAATACG.

This clone came up a few times. CDR3 amino acids: CASSIPQGTGELFF. The CDR3 bases that were read are TGTGCCAGTAGTATCCCACAGGGTACCGGGGAG. The V gene is TRBV19, the J gene TRBJ2-2, with D possibly matching TRBD1 (6 bases). The sequenced fragment ends 3 residues before the CDR3 boundary, so the rest is inferred from the germline J gene. The germline V gene encodes CDR1 LNHDA and CDR2 SQIVND (reference sequence). Trimming took 3 bases from V and 5 from J, leaving 10 bases between them. The CDR3 sequence is 14 residues long.

This clone was recorded many times. Sequencing ends 3 residues short of the CDR3 end; the germline J gene provides the rest. The V call is TRBV5-1, the J call TRBJ2-7; D possibly corresponds to TRBD1 (5 bases). The ends were cut back, 2 bases at V and 0 bases at J, with 12 bases in the middle. Germline V gene sequence: CDR1 SGHRS, CDR2 YFSETQ. There are 15 residues in the CDR3. The sequenced part of the CDR3 DNA is TGCGCCAGCAGCTTCAAGGCTGACAGCTCCTACGAG. This translates into CASSFKADSSYE. The whole CDR3 reads CASSFKADSSYEQYF.

For this clone: The read terminates 3 residues before the CDR3 end, so the remaining end is supplied by the germline J gene. V gene TRBV6-4 combines with J gene TRBJ2-3, with 10 bases matching TRBD2. Germline V lookup: CDR1 MRHNA, CDR2 SNTAGT. After removal of 2 bases from V and 3 bases from J, the junction contained 5 bases not matched to a gene. The CDR3 consists of 16 residues. CDR3 region: CASSDGASGGTDTQYF. The sequenced CDR3 bases are TGTGCCAGCAGTGACGGGGCTAGCGGGGGAACAGATACG.

This clone was observed many times. The read terminates 3 residues ahead of where the CDR3 ends, so the germline J gene completes it. The chain employs TRBV2 and TRBJ1-6; the D is unclear. Germline CDR1 is SNHLY and CDR2 is FYNNEI. The CDR3 covers 12 residues. V gave up 6 bases and J gave up 10 bases, with 10 bases separating them. The covered CDR3 bases are TGTGCCAGCAGGAAGACAAACTCACCC. Its protein product is CASRKTNSP. The whole CDR3 sequence reads CASRKTNSPLHF.

This clone was recorded many times. Relative to the germline gene, one junction end is altered; a read error may explain this. Coverage ceases 3 residues before the CDR3 finishes, and the germline J gene fills in the end. The V and J genes are TRBV7-7 and TRBJ2-7; TRBD1 matches 9 bases. Germline V gene lookup returns CDR1 SSHAT and CDR2 FNYEAQ (reference sequence). The CDR3 is made up of 16 amino acids. CDR3 DNA, as far as it was read: TGTGCTAGCAGCTTAAACCCCGGGACAGGGTTTGACGAG. Its protein is CASSLNPGTGFDE. The whole CDR3 is CASSLNPGTGFDEQYF.

With regard to this clone: The read ends 3 residues before the CDR3 terminus; that terminus is restored from the germline J gene. The chain joins TRBV7-9 to TRBJ2-1; 12 positions agree with TRBD1. V trimming: 7 bases; J trimming: 7 bases; junction bases outside the gene matches: 8. CDR3 length equals 15 residues. Germline lookup yields CDR1 SEHNR and CDR2 FQNEAQ (reference sequence). CDR3 sequence: CASNWDRGRENEQFF. The sequenced part of the CDR3 DNA is TGTGCCAGCAACTGGGACAGGGGGCGAGAGAATGAG.

There are many counts of this clone. The CDR3 goes on 3 residues after the read ends, and that part is filled in from the germline J gene. This rearrangement joins TRBV30 to TRBJ2-5; TRBD1 agrees at 9 bases. The CDR3 runs to 14 residues. J lost 2 bases, V lost 3 bases, and 4 bases had no gene match. Germline V lookup: CDR1 GTSNPN, CDR2 SVGIG (reference sequence). This chain's CDR3 is CAWSVGQGQETQYF. The part of the CDR3 DNA that was read is TGTGCCTGGAGCGTGGGACAGGGACAAGAGACC.

This clone was detected ten times or more. The CDR3 end falls 3 residues outside the read, so it is completed with the germline J gene. The chain uses TRBV6-2 or TRBV6-3 and TRBJ2-3; D might be TRBD2 (5 bases). The CDR3 sequence is 16 residues long. The V gene lost 4 bases and the J gene lost 4 bases, with 18 bases spanning the gap. In germline, CDR1 is MNHEY, CDR2 SVGEGT. CDR3 amino acids: CASSFPDYTEADTQYF. The DNA read from the CDR3 is TGTGCCAGCAGTTTCCCCGACTACACTGAAGCAGATACG.

On this clone: The read halts 3 residues ahead of the CDR3 end, with the missing end drawn from the germline J gene. This rearrangement joins TRBV5-1 to TRBJ2-7, with 10 bases matching TRBD2. Losses at the gene ends were 3 bases for V and 3 bases for J; bases not matched to a gene: 3. CDR1 is SGHRS, CDR2 YFSETQ, per germline. The CDR3 runs to 14 residues. The CDR3 protein is CASSSSGGIYEQYF. CDR3 DNA, as far as it was read: TGCGCCAGCAGCTCTAGCGGGGGAATCTACGAG.

With regard to this clone: The read terminates 3 residues before the CDR3 end, so the remaining end is supplied by the germline J gene. J is TRBJ2-7 and V is TRBV11-2; no definite D call. There are 13 residues in the CDR3. Trimming cost V 5 bases and J 6 bases, with 14 bases left between them. From germline, CDR1 is SGHAT and CDR2 FQNNGV. The CDR3 spells CASSAVTTGEQYF. Partial CDR3 DNA: TGTGCCAGCAGCGCGGTTACTACCGGCGAG.

This clone was detected a few times. The sequenced fragment ends 3 residues before the CDR3 boundary, so the rest is inferred from the germline J gene. J is TRBJ2-7 and V is TRBV19; TRBD1 is a possible D gene (6 bases). V gave up 4 bases and J gave up 3 bases, with 16 bases separating them. This CDR3 has 15 residues. Germline values: CDR1 LNHDA, CDR2 SQIVND (reference sequence). CDR3 protein: CASSTLGTLNYEQYF. CDR3 DNA, as far as it was read: TGTGCCAGTAGTACCCTCGGGACACTAAACTACGAG.

This clone occurred many times. CDR3 DNA (partial): TGTGCCTGGAGTGTACGAGCAAACCTCGGGGAG. This gives the protein CAWSVRANLGE. From start to end, the CDR3 is CAWSVRANLGELFF. The chain recombines TRBV30 with TRBJ2-2, with D uncertain. The read terminates 3 residues ahead of where the CDR3 ends, so the germline J gene completes it. Between the trimmed V and J ends, which lost 0 bases and 7 bases, there was a span of 12 bases. The CDR3 length is 14 residues. CDR1 and CDR2 (germline): GTSNPN, SVGIG (reference sequence).

The sample holds many counts of this clone. The read stops 3 residues short of the end of the CDR3; the missing end is completed from the germline J gene. This sequence joins TRBV19 and TRBJ2-5, with 10 bases matching TRBD2. Germline lookup yields CDR1 LNHDA and CDR2 SQIVND (reference sequence). CDR3 length: 13 amino acids. The DNA read from the CDR3 is TGTGCCAGTAGTCAAGCTAGCGGGGGTACC. This codes for CASSQASGGT. The CDR3, in full, reads CASSQASGGTQYF.